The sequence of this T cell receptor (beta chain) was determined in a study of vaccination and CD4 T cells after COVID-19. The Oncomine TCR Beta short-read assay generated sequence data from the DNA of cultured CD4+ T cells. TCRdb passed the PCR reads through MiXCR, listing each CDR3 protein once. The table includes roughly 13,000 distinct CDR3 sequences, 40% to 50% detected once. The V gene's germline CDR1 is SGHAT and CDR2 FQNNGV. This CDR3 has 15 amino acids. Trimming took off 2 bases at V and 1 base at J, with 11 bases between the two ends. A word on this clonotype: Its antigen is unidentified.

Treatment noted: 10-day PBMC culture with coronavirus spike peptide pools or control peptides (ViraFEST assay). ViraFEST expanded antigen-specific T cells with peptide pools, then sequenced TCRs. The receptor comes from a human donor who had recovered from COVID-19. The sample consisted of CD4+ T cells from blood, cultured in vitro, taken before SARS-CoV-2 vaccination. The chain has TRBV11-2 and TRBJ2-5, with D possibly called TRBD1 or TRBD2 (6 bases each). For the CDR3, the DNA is TGTGCCAGCAGCTTAAGGGGGACTCTCCAAGAGACCCAGTACTTC. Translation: CASSLRGTLQETQYF.